The 15 T cell receptor beta chains reported below all come from one sample, sequenced in a study of cytomegalovirus exposure and HLA in healthy donors. Primers for the PCR totalled 60 Vbeta and 13 Jbeta. The data were produced by immunoSEQ multiplex PCR, yet TCRdb's version contains in-frame clones alone and is incomplete. The table has over 150,000 clones, around 63% seen once; the top ten hold roughly 4.4%. Source material: PBMCs. Receptor source: a woman aged 18-29 years in good health and CMV-seropositive.

The table lists this clone with a few counts. The chain joins TRBV28 to TRBJ2-7; D ambiguous. CDR1 and CDR2 from the germline V gene are MDHEN and SYDVKM. The CDR3 spans 14 residues. V gave up 7 bases and J gave up 6 bases, with 19 bases separating them. In nucleotides, the CDR3 is TGTGCCAGCAACCCCCGGCTAGTCATTAGCGAGCAGTACTTC. This codes for CASNPRLVISEQYF.

V usage is TRBV30 and J usage is TRBJ2-7; maybe TRBD2 (6 bases). This CDR3 spans 14 amino acids. V was pared by 5 bases and J by 2 bases, with 16 bases between. Germline V gene data show CDR1 as GTSNPN and CDR2 as SVGIG (reference sequence). The CDR3 is CAWSRLEGPYEQYF. For the CDR3, the DNA is TGTGCCTGGTCTCGACTAGAAGGGCCCTACGAGCAGTACTTC.

The sample holds a few counts of this clone. The chain recombines TRBV6-5 with TRBJ1-6; no clear D gene. The CDR3 is 14 residues long. Trimming took 7 bases from V and 9 from J, leaving 16 bases between them. Germline CDR1 and CDR2: MNHEY and SVGAGI. CDR3 coding DNA: TGTGCCAGCACCCCGAGGGAAACGTTTTCACCCCTCCACTTT. Translated: CASTPRETFSPLHF.

V usage is TRBV5-1 and J usage is TRBJ1-1; D possibly corresponds to TRBD1 (6 bases). The V gene lost 0 bases and the J gene lost 4 bases, with 10 bases spanning the gap. The germline CDR1 and CDR2 sequences are SGHRS and YFSETQ. This CDR3 is built from 14 residues. CDR3 nucleotide sequence: TGCGCCAGCAGCTTGGAAAGGGGGATCACTGAAGCTTTCTTT. As protein: CASSLERGITEAFF.

This clone was detected only a few times. This rearrangement joins TRBV30 to TRBJ2-7; maybe TRBD2 (6 bases). The CDR3 covers 15 residues. The germline V gene has CDR1 GTSNPN and CDR2 SVGIG (reference sequence). Trimming removed 5 bases at V and 0 bases at J, with 17 bases between. This CDR3 reads CAWGLGGLRSYEQYF. The CDR3 DNA is TGTGCCTGGGGCCTCGGGGGACTTCGCTCCTACGAGCAGTACTTC.

The chain combines TRBV27 with TRBJ1-3; a possible D gene is TRBD1 (5 bases). With 5 bases removed from V and 2 bases from J, the gap between germline ends came to 13 bases. The V gene's germline CDR1 is MNHEY and CDR2 SMNVEV (reference sequence). CDR3 length equals 15 residues. Here the CDR3 DNA reads TGTGCCAGCAGTCCTGGGGGAGGGCCTGGAAACACCATATATTTT. Protein sequence: CASSPGGGPGNTIYF.

In its sample, this clone was seen a few times. The rearrangement links TRBV6-4 to TRBJ2-2; TRBD2 matches at 12 bases. The germline V gene has CDR1 MRHNA and CDR2 SNTAGT. This CDR3 has 15 residues. Losses at the gene ends were 7 bases for V and 6 bases for J; bases not matched to a gene: 6. The CDR3 sequence: CASTNTSGGPGELFF. CDR3 in DNA: TGTGCCAGCACGAACACTAGCGGGGGGCCCGGGGAGCTGTTTTTT.

The gene calls are TRBV6-5 and TRBJ2-5, with D maybe TRBD1 (6 bases). The germline V and J ends were trimmed by 2 bases and 1 base, with 11 bases remaining between them. The germline gives CDR1 MNHEY, CDR2 SVGAGI. This CDR3 is 15 amino acids long. The chain's CDR3 is CASSYTGQIQETQYF. Written as DNA, the CDR3 is TGTGCCAGCAGTTACACCGGACAGATCCAAGAGACCCAGTACTTC.

The chain recombines TRBV5-1 with TRBJ1-2; D ambiguous. This CDR3 has 14 amino acids. Trimming cost V 1 base and J 8 bases, with 15 bases left between them. Per the germline V gene, CDR1 is SGHRS and CDR2 is YFSETQ. The CDR3 DNA reads TGCGCCAGCAGCTTGTCAACGGGTAGTGGGGGCTACACCTTC. Protein product: CASSLSTGSGGYTF.

The chain couples TRBV29-1 to TRBJ1-1, with D perhaps TRBD1 (6 bases). The CDR3 runs 17 residues. Germline CDR1 and CDR2: SQVTM and ANQGSEA. V was trimmed by 7 bases and J by 1 base, leaving 25 bases between them. CDR3 DNA sequence: TGCAGCGCGGGACACTTGGAATATTCGAGGAAGAACACTGAAGCTTTCTTT. It is translated as CSAGHLEYSRKNTEAFF.

The V and J genes are TRBV4-1 and TRBJ1-1; D is perhaps TRBD1 (6 bases). In germline, CDR1 is MGHRA, CDR2 YSYEKL. Trimming took 5 bases from V and 10 from J, leaving 14 bases between them. The CDR3 is made up of 12 amino acids. CDR3 bases: TGCGCCAGCAGCAATCGGGGGGCTGGAGCTTTCTTT. Amino acids: CASSNRGAGAFF.

This clone was seen only a few times. The V gene is TRBV10-3, the J gene TRBJ2-1, with unresolved D. Germline loops: CDR1 ENHRY, CDR2 SYGVKD. Trimming shortened V by 10 bases and J by 0 bases, and 10 bases separated the two germline ends. This CDR3 contains 13 residues. The DNA of the CDR3 is TGTGCCAATTACTGTAGCTCCTACAATGAGCAGTTCTTC. Protein product: CANYCSSYNEQFF.

The CDR3 DNA follows: TGTGCCAGCAGTTACTCGAGGCAGGGGATGAGGGCTTTCTTT. Translated: CASSYSRQGMRAFF. The chain has TRBV6-5 and TRBJ1-1, with D perhaps matching TRBD1 (6 bases). The V gene's germline CDR1 is MNHEY and CDR2 SVGAGI. The CDR3 extends over 14 amino acids. V lost 0 bases, J lost 11 bases, and 16 bases lay in between.

V gene TRBV5-7 combines with J gene TRBJ1-2, with 9 positions matching TRBD1. TRBV5-7 is noted as an ORF with a role that remains uncertain. CDR3 size: 16 residues. The trim removed 0 bases at V and 6 bases at J, leaving 9 bases unmatched. CDR3 residues: CASSLVGTGSFHGYTF. CDR3 sequence (DNA): TGTGCCAGCAGCTTGGTGGGGACAGGGTCTTTCCATGGCTACACCTTC.

The chain combines TRBV11-3 with TRBJ2-1; D gene uncertain. CDR3 length equals 13 residues. The V gene lost 1 base and the J gene lost 3 bases, with 4 bases spanning the gap. Germline V gene data show CDR1 as SGHNT and CDR2 as YENEEA. CDR3: CASSLAGYNEQFF. CDR3 in DNA: TGTGCCAGCAGCTTAGCGGGCTACAATGAGCAGTTCTTC.